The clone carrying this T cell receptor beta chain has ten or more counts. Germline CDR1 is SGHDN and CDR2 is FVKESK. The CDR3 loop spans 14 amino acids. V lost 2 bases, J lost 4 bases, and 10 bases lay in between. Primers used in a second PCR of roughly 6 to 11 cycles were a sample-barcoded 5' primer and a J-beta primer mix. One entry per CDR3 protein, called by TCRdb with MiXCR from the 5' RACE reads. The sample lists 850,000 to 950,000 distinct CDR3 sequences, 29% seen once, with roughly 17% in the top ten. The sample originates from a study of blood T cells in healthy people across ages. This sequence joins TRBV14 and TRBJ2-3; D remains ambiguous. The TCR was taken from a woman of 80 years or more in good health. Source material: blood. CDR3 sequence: CASSQLSPPDTQYF. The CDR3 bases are TGTGCCAGCAGCCAACTAAGCCCGCCAGATACGCAGTATTTT.